The 21 T cell receptor beta chains below all came from one sample that was sequenced in a study of T cell repertoires in cytomegalovirus infection. What these receptors recognize is not known. TCRdb passed the reads through MiXCR, listing each CDR3 protein once. Counted here are roughly 920,000 distinct CDR3 sequences, about a third occurring once; the ten biggest clones make up 13%. The sample consisted of cultured CD8+ T cells from PBMCs, taken from culture after CMV antigen stimulation. The receptors stem from a human donor in good health (CMV status not recorded). Some clones in this sample may be carry-over from other donors' samples.

V gene TRBV19 combines with J gene TRBJ1-5; 7 positions match TRBD1. In germline, CDR1 is LNHDA, CDR2 SQIVND (reference sequence). The CDR3 runs to 14 residues. V was clipped by 5 bases and J by 6 bases; unmatched bases: 7. This CDR3 reads CASSLYRGFQPQHF. In DNA, the CDR3 is TGTGCCAGTAGTTTGTACAGGGGATTTCAGCCCCAGCATTTT.

The chain combines TRBV2 with TRBJ2-5; 7 bases align to TRBD2. The CDR3 spans 13 residues. V was pared by 6 bases and J by 3 bases, with 4 bases of the junction left unmatched. Germline V lookup: CDR1 SNHLY, CDR2 FYNNEI. The CDR3 DNA reads TGTGCCAGCAGGACTAGCATGGAAGAGACCCAGTACTTC. Residues: CASRTSMEETQYF.

The V gene is TRBV7-2, the J gene TRBJ2-1; the D call may be TRBD1 or TRBD2 (5 bases each). The CDR3 totals 15 residues. Germline CDR1 is SGHTA and CDR2 is FQGNSA. V gave up 3 bases and J gave up 12 bases, with 21 bases separating them. In DNA form, the CDR3 reads TGTGCCAGCAGCTTTGAGGGGCCCGGGGCAAGTGGGCAGTTCTTC. It codes for CASSFEGPGASGQFF.

This clonotype was found many times. CDR3: CASSPEEVSYNEQFF. The CDR3 DNA sequence: TGTGCCAGCTCACCAGAGGAGGTCAGCTACAATGAGCAGTTCTTC. The V gene is TRBV18, the J gene TRBJ2-1, with a possible D match to TRBD2 (5 bases). CDR3 length: 15 amino acids. Trimming left V 2 bases short and J 3 bases short, with 11 bases between. Germline-derived CDR1 and CDR2 are KGHSH and LQKENI. Filled out from reference TRBV18 and TRBJ2-1, the complete variable domain reads NAGVMQNPRHLVRRRGQEARLRCSPMKGHSHVYWYRQLPEEGLKFMVYLQKENIIDESGMPKERFSAEFPKEGPSILRIQQVVRGDSAAYFCASSPEEVSYNEQFFGPGTRLTVL.

The J gene is TRBJ2-7, the V gene TRBV18; maybe TRBD1 (5 bases). CDR3 length: 12 amino acids. From germline, CDR1 is KGHSH and CDR2 LQKENI. Trimming stripped 5 bases from V and 4 bases from J, with 9 bases between. CDR3 residues: CASSSQDYEQYV. The CDR3 region has the DNA TGTGCCAGCTCATCACAGGATTACGAGCAGTACGTC.

This clonotype was observed a few times. The genes are TRBV6-5 and TRBJ2-1; the match to TRBD1 covers 7 bases. Per germline, CDR1 MNHEY and CDR2 SVGAGI. The CDR3 is 15 residues long. Germline trimming cut 6 bases from V and 4 bases from J; bases unmatched to any gene: 9. The CDR3 region has the DNA TGTGCCAGCAGCCACAGGGGCCCATCTTACAATGAGCAGTTCTTC. This codes for CASSHRGPSYNEQFF.

The J gene is TRBJ1-6, the V gene TRBV2; D might be TRBD1 (6 bases). The CDR3 spans 17 residues. Germline V lookup: CDR1 SNHLY, CDR2 FYNNEI. Trimming left V 2 bases short and J 5 bases short, with 16 bases between. The CDR3 coding sequence is TGTGCCAGCAGTGAATACCCCGGGACAAATGATAATTCACCCCTCCACTTT. It yields the protein CASSEYPGTNDNSPLHF.

The CDR3 coding sequence is TGTGCCAGCAGCTTTTACTCGGGGAACCCATCCCTTGACACTGAAGCTTTCTTT. This gives the protein CASSFYSGNPSLDTEAFF. This rearrangement joins TRBV13 to TRBJ1-1; D is undetermined. The CDR3 covers 18 residues. Trimming left V 3 bases short and J 3 bases short, with 23 bases between. Germline-derived CDR1 and CDR2 are PRHDT and FYEKMQ (reference sequence).

This chain connects TRBV20-1 to TRBJ2-7, with 9 bases fitting TRBD1. J was trimmed by 3 bases and V by 6 bases; bases with no gene match: 3. CDR1 is DFQATT, CDR2 SNEGSKA, per germline (reference sequence). The CDR3 is made up of 12 amino acids. As DNA, the CDR3 is TGCAGTGCAAAGGACAGGGGCTACGAGCAGTACTTC. It specifies CSAKDRGYEQYF.

In its sample, this clonotype was seen many times. The chain combines TRBV7-6 with TRBJ1-2; D may be TRBD1 (5 bases). The CDR3 totals 14 residues. Deletions cut 2 bases from V and 4 bases from J, with 11 bases between. Germline loops: CDR1 SGHVS, CDR2 FNYEAQ. The CDR3 region is CASSLTRGTYGYTF. The CDR3, as DNA: TGTGCCAGCAGCTTAACAAGGGGAACCTATGGCTACACCTTC.

This clonotype was seen a few times. V usage is TRBV12-3 or TRBV12-4 and J usage is TRBJ2-7, with 10 bases aligning to TRBD2. The CDR3 spans 14 residues. Germline trimming cut 6 bases from V and 2 bases from J; bases unmatched to any gene: 4. The CDR3 region has the DNA TGTGCCAGCAGAGCTAGCGGGGGAACCTACGAGCAGTACTTC. Amino acids: CASRASGGTYEQYF.

Ten or more counts support this clonotype. The chain joins TRBV7-2 to TRBJ2-1; no reliable D call. The germline gives CDR1 SGHTA, CDR2 FQGNSA. The CDR3 is made up of 13 amino acids. V lost 1 base and J 6 bases, leaving 7 bases between the germline ends. The CDR3 is CASSLDSPNEQFF. The CDR3 region has the DNA TGTGCCAGCAGCTTAGACAGCCCCAATGAGCAGTTCTTC.

This clonotype was seen ten or more times. This chain links TRBV7-9 with TRBJ2-7; 7 nucleotides align to TRBD1. J gave up 2 bases and V 5 bases, and 6 bases lay outside the gene matches. CDR3 length: 14 amino acids. Germline V gene lookup returns CDR1 SEHNR and CDR2 FQNEAQ (reference sequence). In DNA form, the CDR3 reads TGTGCCAGCAGCCACCCGGACAGGCCCTACGAGCAGTACTTC. Its protein is CASSHPDRPYEQYF.

This clonotype has only a few counts. The chain is built from TRBV4-1 and TRBJ2-3, with TRBD1 matching over 7 bases. CDR3 length: 17 residues. The V segment lost 2 bases and the J segment 6 bases; nucleotides outside the gene matches: 14. Germline lookup yields CDR1 MGHRA and CDR2 YSYEKL. CDR3 residues: CASSQPRTGPQEDTQYF. CDR3 nucleotides: TGCGCCAGCAGCCAACCTCGGACAGGTCCCCAGGAGGATACGCAGTATTTT.

This clonotype was found many times. The gene calls are TRBV19 and TRBJ2-2, with D possibly being TRBD2 (5 bases). There are 12 residues in the CDR3. Deletions cut 9 bases from V and 5 bases from J, with 10 bases between. Germline CDR1 LNHDA, CDR2 SQIVND (reference sequence). CDR3 loop: CASIRGTGELFF. For the CDR3, the DNA is TGTGCCAGCATCCGAGGGACCGGGGAGCTGTTTTTT.

The CDR3, as DNA: TGTGCCAGCTCCCCCGGGTCCAGCTCCTACGAGCAGTACGTC. Translating gives CASSPGSSSYEQYV. This sequence joins TRBV18 and TRBJ2-7; D is unresolved. CDR1 is KGHSH and CDR2 is LQKENI in the germline V gene. V was clipped by 6 bases and J by 0 bases, with 12 bases between them. CDR3 size: 14 residues.

Only a few counts were recorded for this clonotype. The CDR3 spells CASSELVGADQPQHF. The CDR3 DNA is TGTGCCAGCAGTGAATTGGTGGGGGCAGATCAGCCCCAGCATTTT. The chain couples TRBV6-1 to TRBJ1-5, with D possibly TRBD1 on 6 matching bases. The CDR3 has 15 residues. Trimming took off 2 bases at V and 5 bases at J, with 13 bases between the two ends. Germline V CDR1 and CDR2: MNHNS, SASEGT.

This clonotype appeared a few times. The chain employs TRBV19 and TRBJ2-1; D possibly corresponds to TRBD1 (6 bases). The germline V gene encodes CDR1 LNHDA and CDR2 SQIVND (reference sequence). This CDR3 region has 14 residues. Trimming shortened V by 3 bases and J by 6 bases, and 12 bases separated the two germline ends. Here the CDR3 reads CASSMEQDSNEQFF. The CDR3 nucleotides are TGTGCCAGTAGTATGGAACAGGACAGCAATGAGCAGTTCTTC.

This clonotype has more than one count but fewer than ten. This chain links TRBV27 with TRBJ2-7, with D perhaps assigned TRBD1 or TRBD2 (6 bases each). Trimming left V 0 bases short and J 5 bases short, with 11 bases between. This CDR3 region has 14 residues. Germline V lookup: CDR1 MNHEY, CDR2 SMNVEV (reference sequence). CDR3 in DNA: TGTGCCAGCAGTTTATCGGGGGGCCCCAACGAGCAGTACTTC. Protein product: CASSLSGGPNEQYF.

This clonotype was seen more than once but under ten times. The rearrangement joins TRBV15 to TRBJ2-2, with D maybe TRBD1 (5 bases). The CDR3 extends over 13 amino acids. The germline V gene has CDR1 LNHNV and CDR2 YYDKDF (reference sequence). Trimming removed 6 bases from V and 5 bases from J, with 10 bases in between. The CDR3 bases are TGTGCCACCAGGACAACAGGTACCGGGGAGCTGTTTTTT. This codes for CATRTTGTGELFF. The complete variable domain, with remaining parts taken from reference TRBV15 and TRBJ2-2, reads DAMVIQNPRYQVTQFGKPVTLSCSQTLNHNVMYWYQQKSSQAPKLLFHYYDKDFNNEADTPDNFQSRRPNTSFCFLDIRSPGLGDTAMYLCATRTTGTGELFFGEGSRLTVL.

Ten or more counts support this clonotype. The V gene is TRBV7-6, the J gene TRBJ2-7; no definite D call. Germline CDR1 reads SGHVS; CDR2 reads FNYEAQ. Trimming stripped 1 base from V and 2 bases from J, with 12 bases between. This CDR3 contains 15 residues. In DNA, the CDR3 is TGTGCCAGCAGCTTAGAGGGTTCGGCTACCTACGAGCAGTACTTC. It translates to CASSLEGSATYEQYF. Full variable domain (rest looked up from reference TRBV7-6 and TRBJ2-7): GAGVSQSPRYKVTKRGQDVALRCDPISGHVSLYWYRQALGQGPEFLTYFNYEAQQDKSGLPNDRFSAERPEGSISTLTIQRTEQRDSAMYRCASSLEGSATYEQYFGPGTRLTVT.